This T cell receptor (beta chain) originates from a study of high-grade serous ovarian cancer treatment subgroups. About the research overall: On average, around 15,000 reads and 7,000 to 8,500 unique TCR beta rearrangements were obtained per sample. Study-wide results and caveats: The analyses considered CDR3 and ignored CDR1 and CDR2. Clonal relatedness tracked neoantigen level, and by trend copy number and mutation load.

Profiled with immunoSEQ multiplex PCR; TCRdb holds only in-frame clones, not every one. The profile shows about 12,000 clones, 88% of them singletons. Tumor samples were obtained before definitive surgery or chemotherapy. Comment on this clone: Its target is not known.

The germline CDR1 and CDR2 sequences are SQVTM and ANQGSEA. This CDR3 is built from 15 residues. Unmatched junction bases numbered 9, after V lost 2 bases and J lost 5 bases. The receptor was isolated from a human donor with high-grade serous ovarian cancer. The sample taken for sequencing was tumor tissue. The rearrangement links TRBV29-1 to TRBJ2-5; the match to TRBD1 covers 9 bases. The CDR3 loop is CSVEPITGGVETQYF. Written as DNA, the CDR3 is TGCAGCGTTGAACCGATTACAGGGGGCGTTGAGACCCAGTACTTC.